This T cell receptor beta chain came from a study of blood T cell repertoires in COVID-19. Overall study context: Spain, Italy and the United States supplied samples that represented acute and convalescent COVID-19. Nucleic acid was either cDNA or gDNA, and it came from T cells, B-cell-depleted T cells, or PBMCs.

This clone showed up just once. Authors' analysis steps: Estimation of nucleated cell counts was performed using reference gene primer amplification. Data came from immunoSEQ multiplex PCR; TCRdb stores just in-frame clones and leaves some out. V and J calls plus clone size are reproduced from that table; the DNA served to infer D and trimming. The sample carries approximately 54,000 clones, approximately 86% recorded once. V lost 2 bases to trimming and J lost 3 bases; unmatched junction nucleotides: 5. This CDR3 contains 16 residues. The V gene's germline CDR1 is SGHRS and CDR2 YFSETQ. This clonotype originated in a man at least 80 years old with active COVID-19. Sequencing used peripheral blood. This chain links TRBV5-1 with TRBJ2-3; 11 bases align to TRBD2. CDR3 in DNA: TGCGCCAGCAGCTTACTAGCGGGAGTTACGACAGATACGCAGTATTTT. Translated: CASSLLAGVTTDTQYF.